The sequence of this T cell receptor beta chain was determined in a study of blood T cell repertoires in COVID-19. This table comes from immunoSEQ multiplex PCR, and its TCRdb copy is limited to in-frame clones, with some not included. The repertoire holds approximately 300,000 clones, roughly 80% seen once, with around 4% in the top ten. Sequences were obtained from peripheral blood. This sequence was found in a woman aged 45-59 years with active or convalescent COVID-19.

The CDR3 region is CASSLSGTGPEKLFF. CDR3 DNA sequence: TGCGCCAGCAGCTTATCCGGGACAGGGCCTGAAAAACTGTTTTTT. The chain combines TRBV5-1 with TRBJ1-4; 9 positions match TRBD1. Germline CDR1 and CDR2: SGHRS and YFSETQ. CDR3 length: 15 amino acids. J was trimmed by 7 bases and V by 2 bases; bases with no gene match: 6. Complete variable domain (other parts from reference TRBV5-1 and TRBJ1-4): KAGVTQTPRYLIKTRGQQVTLSCSPISGHRSVSWYQQTPGQGLQFLFEYFSETQRNKGNFPGRFSGRQFSNSRSEMNVSTLELGDSALYLCASSLSGTGPEKLFFGSGTQLSVL.